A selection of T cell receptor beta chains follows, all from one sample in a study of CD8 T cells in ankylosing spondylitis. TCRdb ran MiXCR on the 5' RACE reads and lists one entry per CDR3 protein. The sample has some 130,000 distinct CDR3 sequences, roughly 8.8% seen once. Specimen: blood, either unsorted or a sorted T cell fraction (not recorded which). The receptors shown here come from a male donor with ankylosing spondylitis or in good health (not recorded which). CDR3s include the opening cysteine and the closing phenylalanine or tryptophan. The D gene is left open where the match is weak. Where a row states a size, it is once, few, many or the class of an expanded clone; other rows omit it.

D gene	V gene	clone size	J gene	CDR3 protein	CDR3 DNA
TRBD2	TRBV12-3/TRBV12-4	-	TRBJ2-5	CASSFSREDHQETRYF	TGTGCCAGCAGTTTCTCCCGGGAGGACCACCAAGAGACCCGGTACTTC
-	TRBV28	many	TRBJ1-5	CASRGTGLSRPQHF	TGTGCCAGCAGAGGAACAGGGCTTTCACGGCCCCAGCATTTT
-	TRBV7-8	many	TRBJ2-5	CASSPRREVQKSF	TGTGCCAGCAGCCCAAGAAGGGAGGTCCAAAAGAGCTTC
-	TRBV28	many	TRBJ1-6	CASSTSWGRNSPLHF	-
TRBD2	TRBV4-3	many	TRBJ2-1	CASSQDWTSGRAGLKNEQFF	TGCGCCAGCAGCCAAGACTGGACTAGCGGGAGGGCCGGATTAAAGAATGAGCAGTTCTTC
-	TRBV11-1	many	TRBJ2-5	CASSFRRQTGLIGETQYF	TGTGCCAGCAGCTTTCGTCGGCAGACCGGGCTAATTGGAGAGACCCAGTACTTC
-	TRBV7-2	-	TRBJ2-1	CASSLEGHYNEQFF	TGTGCCAGCAGCTTAGAGGGTCACTACAATGAGCAGTTCTTC
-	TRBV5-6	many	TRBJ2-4	CASSLGIGGVGAKNIQYF	TGTGCCAGCAGCTTGGGTATAGGGGGAGTTGGGGCCAAAAACATTCAGTACTTC
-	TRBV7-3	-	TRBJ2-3	CASSSTVPVPDTQYF	TGTGCCAGCAGCTCGACAGTTCCTGTCCCAGATACGCAGTATTTT
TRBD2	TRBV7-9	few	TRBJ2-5	CASSGDERHLAGETQYF	TGTGCCAGCAGCGGCGACGAACGGCATCTAGCGGGAGAGACCCAGTACTTC
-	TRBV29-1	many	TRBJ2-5	CSVTGTTQETQYF	TGCAGCGTCACAGGGACAACCCAAGAGACCCAGTACTTC
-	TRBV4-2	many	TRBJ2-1	CASSQETNYAYNEQFF	TGTGCCAGCAGCCAAGAAACTAACTACGCCTACAATGAGCAGTTCTTC
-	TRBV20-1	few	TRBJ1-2	CSARGQINNYGYTF	TGCAGTGCTAGAGGACAAATAAATAACTATGGCTACACCTTC
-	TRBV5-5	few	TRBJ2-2	CASRFAGTNTGELFF	TGTGCCAGCAGGTTTGCCGGGACAAACACCGGGGAGCTGTTTTTT
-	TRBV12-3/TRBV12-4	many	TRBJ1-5	CASTLTDNQPQHF	TGTGCCAGCACTCTGACAGACAATCAGCCCCAGCATTTT
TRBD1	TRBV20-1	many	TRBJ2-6	CSARQGTIRRANVLTF	TGCAGTGCTCGACAGGGAACAATCAGGAGGGCCAACGTCCTGACTTTC
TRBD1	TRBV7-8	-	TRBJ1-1	CASSTWGTGGAADTEAFF	TGTGCCAGCAGCACCTGGGGAACAGGGGGCGCGGCGGACACTGAAGCTTTCTTT
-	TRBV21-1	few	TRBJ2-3	CASDSDKGYVQYF	TGTGCCAGCGATTCCGACAAGGGATACGTCCAGTATTTT
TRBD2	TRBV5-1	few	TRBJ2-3	CASRLLATSTDTQYF	TGCGCCAGCAGACTACTAGCGACTAGCACAGATACGCAGTATTTT
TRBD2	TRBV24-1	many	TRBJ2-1	CATSDQRLAGIVNEQFF	TGTGCCACCAGTGATCAAAGACTAGCGGGAATAGTTAATGAGCAGTTCTTC
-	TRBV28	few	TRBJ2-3	CASSLGSSSTDTQYF	TGTGCCAGCAGTTTAGGGAGTTCTAGCACAGATACGCAGTATTTT
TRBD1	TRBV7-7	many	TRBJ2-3	CASSHSGTGGTDTQYF	TGTGCCAGCAGCCATTCCGGGACAGGGGGCACAGATACGCAGTATTTT
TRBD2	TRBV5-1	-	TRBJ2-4	CASSSAGGRAKNIQYF	TGCGCCAGCAGCTCAGCGGGGGGTAGAGCCAAAAACATTCAGTACTTC
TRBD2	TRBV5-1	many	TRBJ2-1	CASSLGLAGNSYNEQFF	TGCGCCAGCAGCTTGGGGCTAGCGGGAAACTCCTACAATGAGCAGTTCTTC
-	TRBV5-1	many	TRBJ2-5	CASSLESYGETQYF	TGCGCCAGCAGCTTGGAGTCCTACGGGGAGACCCAGTACTTC
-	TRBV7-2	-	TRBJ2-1	CASRGDSSSYNEQFF	TGTGCCAGCAGGGGGGACTCCTCTTCCTACAATGAGCAGTTCTTC
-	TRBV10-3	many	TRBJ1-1	CAISESARNTEAFF	TGTGCCATCAGTGAGTCGGCACGTAACACTGAAGCTTTCTTT
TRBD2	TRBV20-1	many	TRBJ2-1	CSDTRTSGRDEQFF	TGCAGTGACACCCGGACTAGCGGGAGAGATGAGCAGTTCTTC
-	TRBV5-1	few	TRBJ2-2	CASSSGTQNTGELFF	TGCGCCAGCAGCTCCGGGACCCAGAACACCGGGGAGCTGTTTTTT
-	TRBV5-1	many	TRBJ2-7	CASSTTRGGNYEQYF	TGCGCCAGCAGCACCACTAGGGGCGGTAACTACGAGCAGTACTTC
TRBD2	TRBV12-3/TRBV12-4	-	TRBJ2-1	CASQSRAGFYNEQFF	TGTGCCAGCCAGTCTCGAGCGGGATTCTACAATGAGCAGTTCTTC
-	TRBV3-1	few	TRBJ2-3	CASSQVNGKTTDTQYF	TGTGCCAGCAGCCAAGTCAACGGGAAGACCACAGATACGCAGTATTTT
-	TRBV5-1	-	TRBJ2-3	CASSLKGRSPDLISTDTQYF	TGCGCCAGCAGCTTGAAGGGCCGGTCTCCCGACCTAATTAGCACAGATACGCAGTATTTT
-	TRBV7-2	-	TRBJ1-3	CASSLEWGPRNTIYF	TGTGCCAGCAGCTTAGAATGGGGCCCACGAAACACCATATATTTT
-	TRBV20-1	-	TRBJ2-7	CSARPGLVYEQYF	TGCAGTGCTAGGCCGGGACTCGTCTACGAGCAGTACTTC
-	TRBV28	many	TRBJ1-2	CASSLFFVQNENDYGYTF	TGTGCCAGCAGTTTGTTTTTTGTACAGAACGAAAACGACTATGGCTACACCTTC
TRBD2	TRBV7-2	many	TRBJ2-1	CASSSKSGKNYNEQFF	TGTGCCAGCAGCTCCAAAAGCGGGAAAAACTACAATGAGCAGTTCTTC
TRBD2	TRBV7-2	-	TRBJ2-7	CASSLGRETYEQYF	TGTGCCAGCAGCTTAGGGCGGGAGACCTACGAGCAGTACTTC
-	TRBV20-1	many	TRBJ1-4	CSAIGTGEKLFF	TGCAGTGCCATAGGGACTGGCGAAAAACTGTTTTTT
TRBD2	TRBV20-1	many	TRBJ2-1	CSARASGRDNEQFF	TGCAGTGCCAGGGCTAGCGGGAGAGACAATGAGCAGTTCTTC
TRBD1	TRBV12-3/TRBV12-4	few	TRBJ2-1	CASTVRGLGEQFF	TGTGCCAGCACTGTCAGGGGGCTTGGTGAGCAGTTCTTC
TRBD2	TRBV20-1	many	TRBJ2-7	CSARGLAGGLYEQYF	TGCAGTGCGAGAGGACTAGCGGGAGGGCTCTACGAGCAGTACTTC
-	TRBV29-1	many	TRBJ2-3	CSVEEEDSSTDTQYF	TGCAGCGTTGAGGAAGAGGACAGTAGCACAGATACGCAGTATTTT
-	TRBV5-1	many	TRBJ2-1	CASSFVTSSYNEQFF	TGCGCCAGCAGCTTTGTGACAAGCTCCTACAATGAGCAGTTCTTC
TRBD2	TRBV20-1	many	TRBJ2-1	CSARDLAGGFASYNEQFF	TGCAGTGCTAGAGATTTAGCGGGAGGGTTTGCCTCCTACAATGAGCAGTTCTTC
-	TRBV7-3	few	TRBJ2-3	CASSLTRSSTDTQYF	TGTGCCAGCAGTTTAACACGGAGCTCCACAGATACGCAGTATTTT
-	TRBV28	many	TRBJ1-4	CASSPALRQPNEKLFF	TGTGCCAGCAGTCCGGCGCTTCGACAGCCTAATGAAAAACTGTTTTTT
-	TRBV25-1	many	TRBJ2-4	CASSDRGNIQYF	TGTGCCAGCAGTGATCGTGGAAACATTCAGTACTTC
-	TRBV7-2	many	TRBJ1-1	CASSSGIMNTEAFF	TGTGCCAGCAGCTCCGGGATTATGAACACTGAAGCTTTCTTT
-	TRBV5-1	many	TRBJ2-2	CASREQGWNTGELFF	TGCGCCAGCCGTGAACAGGGATGGAACACCGGGGAGCTGTTTTTT
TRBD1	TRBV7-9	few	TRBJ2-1	CASSAWDRRRTEQFF	TGTGCCAGCAGCGCCTGGGACAGACGCAGGACGGAGCAGTTCTTC
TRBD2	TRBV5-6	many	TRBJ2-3	CASRGRGRGDTQYF	TGTGCCAGCAGGGGGAGGGGAAGGGGAGATACGCAGTATTTT
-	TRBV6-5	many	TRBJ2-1	CASSYVQATYNEQFF	TGTGCCAGCAGTTACGTGCAGGCCACCTACAATGAGCAGTTCTTC
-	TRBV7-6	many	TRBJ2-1	CASSLGQVGHEQFF	TGTGCCAGCAGCTTAGGACAGGTCGGGCATGAGCAGTTCTTC
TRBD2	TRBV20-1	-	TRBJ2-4	CSAGLAGGSRGNIQYF	TGCAGTGCTGGACTAGCGGGAGGGTCCCGCGGTAACATTCAGTACTTC
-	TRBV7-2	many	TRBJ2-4	CASSLAPAKNIQYF	TGTGCCAGCAGCTTAGCCCCTGCCAAAAACATTCAGTACTTC
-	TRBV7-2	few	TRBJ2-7	CASSLGVAVLYEQYF	TGTGCCAGCAGCTTAGGGGTAGCGGTTCTTTACGAGCAGTACTTC
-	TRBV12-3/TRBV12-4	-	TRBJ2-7	CTSCPWALWSEMPSQQYF	TGTACCAGCTGCCCGTGGGCCCTTTGGTCCGAGATGCCCTCCCAGCAGTACTTC
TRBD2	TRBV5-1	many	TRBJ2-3	CASSLEPLAGFTDTQYF	TGCGCCAGCAGCTTGGAGCCGCTAGCGGGTTTCACAGATACGCAGTATTTT